The 26 T cell receptor beta chains in this list originate from one sample, sequenced in a study. The sorted Tregs were CD4+CD25+CD127-/low cells. A single record per CDR3 protein comes from TCRdb applying MiXCR to the 5' RACE reads. The sample lists approximately 7,100 distinct CDR3 sequences; 73% were seen once. The sequencing input was tumor-infiltrating Tregs sorted from the breast tumor. The source of these receptors is a female donor with breast cancer.

The chain carries TRBV20-1 and TRBJ1-4; 10 bases fit TRBD1. Germline V gives CDR1 DFQATT, CDR2 SNEGSKA (reference sequence). V lost 4 bases, J lost 10 bases, and 6 bases stayed unmatched. The CDR3 sequence is 13 residues long. The CDR3 DNA reads TGCAGTGCTACTGAGGGACAGGGGATAAAACTGTTTTTT. The encoded protein is CSATEGQGIKLFF.

The gene calls are TRBV20-1 and TRBJ2-3; D unresolved. Trimming took off 5 bases at V and 10 bases at J, with 16 bases between the two ends. In germline, CDR1 is DFQATT, CDR2 SNEGSKA (reference sequence). This CDR3 comprises 12 residues. The CDR3 spells CSALGPHRAQYF. The CDR3 DNA reads as TGCAGTGCTCTAGGTCCCCACCGGGCGCAGTATTTT.

J is TRBJ2-1 and V is TRBV11-3; 10 bases are a match to TRBD1. J lost 2 bases, V lost 0 bases, and 1 base had no gene match. Per germline, CDR1 SGHNT and CDR2 YENEEA. The CDR3 is 16 amino acids. The CDR3 is CASSLEGTGAYNEQFF. CDR3 DNA: TGTGCCAGCAGCTTAGAGGGGACAGGGGCCTACAATGAGCAGTTCTTC.

This clonotype was detected a few times. The V and J genes are TRBV18 and TRBJ2-5; D is unresolved. Germline CDR1 and CDR2: KGHSH and LQKENI. This CDR3 spans 15 amino acids. Trimming left V 3 bases short and J 2 bases short, with 13 bases between. For the CDR3, the DNA is TGTGCCAGCTCACCGATACAGAGCCGACAAGAGACCCAGTACTTC. Translation gives CASSPIQSRQETQYF.

The rearrangement links TRBV28 to TRBJ1-2; D may be TRBD1 (6 bases). With 5 bases removed from V and 0 bases from J, the gap between germline ends came to 13 bases. CDR3 length equals 15 residues. Germline V gene sequence: CDR1 MDHEN, CDR2 SYDVKM. CDR3 sequence reads: CASSTGQFANYGYTF. CDR3 bases: TGTGCCAGCAGTACCGGACAGTTTGCTAACTATGGCTACACCTTC.

This rearrangement joins TRBV12-3 or TRBV12-4 to TRBJ1-5, with TRBD1 matching over 7 bases. Germline trimming cut 4 bases from V and 2 bases from J; bases unmatched to any gene: 2. CDR3 length equals 14 residues. The CDR3 DNA reads TGTGCCAGCAGTTCTGGACAGGGCAATCAGCCCCAGCATTTT. This translates into CASSSGQGNQPQHF.

This clonotype was observed once. The chain is built from TRBV29-1 and TRBJ2-1; TRBD2 agrees at 7 bases. The ends lost 6 bases at V and 0 bases at J; junction bases unmatched: 5. Germline V gene sequence: CDR1 SQVTM, CDR2 ANQGSEA. CDR3 length: 14 residues. CDR3 sequence reads: CSVERDRSYNEQFF. DNA for the CDR3: TGCAGCGTGGAGCGGGACCGCTCCTACAATGAGCAGTTCTTC.

V and J are TRBV5-1 and TRBJ2-3; either TRBD1 or TRBD2 may fit D (7 bases each). Trimming cost V 5 bases and J 6 bases, with 28 bases left between them. CDR3 length: 18 amino acids. Germline-derived CDR1 and CDR2 are SGHRS and YFSETQ. Written as DNA, the CDR3 is TGCGCCAGCAGTTTCCTACAGGGGCCCGGGAGCGGGACTGATACGCAGTATTTT. Amino acid sequence: CASSFLQGPGSGTDTQYF.

The rearrangement links TRBV5-1 to TRBJ1-3; D uncertain. The V end lost 4 bases, the J end lost 0 bases, and 11 bases lay between the germline ends. Germline V CDR1 and CDR2: SGHRS, YFSETQ. The CDR3 extends over 15 amino acids. As DNA, the CDR3 is TGCGCCAGCAGCCTACAGCCGAGCTCTGGAAACACCATATATTTT. As protein: CASSLQPSSGNTIYF.

The V and J genes are TRBV20-1 and TRBJ1-5; no clear D gene. There are 13 residues in the CDR3. Trimming shortened V by 3 bases and J by 0 bases, and 6 bases separated the two germline ends. The germline V gene encodes CDR1 DFQATT and CDR2 SNEGSKA (reference sequence). The CDR3 loop reads CSARKDSNQPQHF. The DNA of the CDR3 is TGCAGTGCTAGGAAGGATAGCAATCAGCCCCAGCATTTT.

CDR3 amino acids: CSARDRSSGSNPDTQYF. The CDR3 coding sequence is TGCAGTGCTAGAGATCGCTCTAGCGGGAGTAATCCGGATACGCAGTATTTT. The genes are TRBV20-1 and TRBJ2-3; 10 nucleotides match TRBD2. The V gene's germline CDR1 is DFQATT and CDR2 SNEGSKA (reference sequence). The CDR3 has 17 residues. V shed 0 bases and J 6 bases; nucleotides not matched to a gene: 12.

The chain employs TRBV7-2 and TRBJ2-1; no firm D call. CDR1 is SGHTA, CDR2 FQGNSA, per germline. CDR3 length: 16 residues. Trimming pared 0 bases from V and 5 bases from J, leaving 14 bases between. CDR3 sequence (DNA): TGTGCCAGCAGCTTAGCGGCCGATCGATCCCACAATGAGCAGTTCTTC. The encoded protein is CASSLAADRSHNEQFF. Supplemented by reference TRBV7-2 and TRBJ2-1, the full variable domain reads GAGVSQSPSNKVTEKGKDVELRCDPISGHTALYWYRQSLGQGLEFLIYFQGNSAPDKSGLPSDRFSAERTGGSVSTLTIQRTQQEDSAVYLCASSLAADRSHNEQFFGPGTRLTVL.

The V and J genes are TRBV20-1 and TRBJ2-1; 7 nucleotides agree with TRBD2. Germline values: CDR1 DFQATT, CDR2 SNEGSKA (reference sequence). CDR3 length: 14 amino acids. The junction had 11 bases not matched to a gene; V was cut back by 6 bases and J by 6 bases. The CDR3 loop reads CSAKRGLRGNEQFF. CDR3 nucleotides: TGCAGTGCCAAGCGGGGCCTCCGGGGCAATGAGCAGTTCTTC.

The chain couples TRBV12-3 or TRBV12-4 to TRBJ2-4, with 7 nucleotides matching TRBD1. V gave up 5 bases and J gave up 4 bases; unmatched junction bases: 5. This CDR3 has 14 amino acids. CDR3 in amino acids: CASSQLQGKNIQYF. DNA of the CDR3: TGTGCCAGCAGTCAACTACAGGGGAAAAACATTCAGTACTTC.

V and J are TRBV7-4 and TRBJ2-7, with 10 bases matching TRBD2. The trim removed 3 bases at V and 3 bases at J, leaving 11 bases unmatched. Germline CDR1 SGHVT, CDR2 SQSDAQ. This CDR3 is built from 17 residues. CDR3 protein: CASSLWTSGPERYEQYF. CDR3 DNA: TGTGCCAGCAGCTTGTGGACTAGCGGTCCTGAACGCTACGAGCAGTACTTC.

The chain is built from TRBV12-2 and TRBJ1-5; the DNA was not compared with TRBD1, the D call given in the table. TRBV12-2 is flagged as a pseudogene. The CDR3 runs 20 residues. The CDR3 region is CASRQTEKNTGTALRQPQHF. The CDR3 DNA is TGTGCAAGTCGCCAAACCGAAAAAAATACCGGGACAGCGCTACGGCAGCCCCAGCATTTT.

The rearrangement uses TRBV7-9 and TRBJ2-1; 9 bases fit TRBD1. Germline V gene sequence: CDR1 SEHNR, CDR2 FQNEAQ (reference sequence). The CDR3 is 14 amino acids. The J segment lost 9 bases and the V segment lost 1 base, leaving 4 bases of the junction unmatched. CDR3 DNA sequence: TGTGCCAGCAGCTTAGGGACAGGGGTAATTGAGCAGTTCTTC. This translates into CASSLGTGVIEQFF.

The chain links TRBV28 to TRBJ1-5; D not certain. The CDR3 totals 14 residues. Germline V gene lookup returns CDR1 MDHEN and CDR2 SYDVKM. V gave up 6 bases and J gave up 7 bases, with 16 bases separating them. In nucleotides, the CDR3 is TGTGCCAGCAGCCCCATCCGGCCGGACCAGCCCCAGCATTTT. Residues: CASSPIRPDQPQHF. Together with reference TRBV28 and TRBJ1-5, the CDR3 gives the full variable domain: DVKVTQSSRYLVKRTGEKVFLECVQDMDHENMFWYRQDPGLGLRLIYFSYDVKMKEKGDIPEGYSVSREKKERFSLILESASTNQTSMYLCASSPIRPDQPQHFGDGTRLSIL.

This rearrangement joins TRBV4-1 to TRBJ1-1; D ambiguous. CDR3 length: 13 amino acids. Trimming removed 1 base from V and 11 bases from J, with 14 bases in between. CDR1 is MGHRA and CDR2 is YSYEKL in the germline V gene. The CDR3 sequence is CASSQGEPSRAFF. The CDR3, as DNA: TGCGCCAGCAGCCAAGGGGAGCCCAGTCGGGCTTTCTTT.

The rearrangement joins TRBV10-3 to TRBJ2-2; TRBD1 aligns across 7 bases. From germline, CDR1 is ENHRY and CDR2 SYGVKD. CDR3 length: 19 residues. The junction had 19 bases not matched to a gene; V was cut back by 2 bases and J by 7 bases. CDR3 in amino acids: CAISEALVKTGKAGGELFF. CDR3 nucleotides: TGTGCCATCAGTGAGGCCCTGGTTAAGACAGGGAAAGCAGGCGGGGAGCTGTTTTTT.

The chain is built from TRBV30 and TRBJ1-1; D is unresolved. Germline lookup yields CDR1 GTSNPN and CDR2 SVGIG (reference sequence). This CDR3 has 15 amino acids. Trimming took off 3 bases at V and 0 bases at J, with 14 bases between the two ends. The CDR3 DNA reads TGTGCCTGGAGGACGGCAGGCATTCTGAACACTGAAGCTTTCTTT. Its protein is CAWRTAGILNTEAFF.

The V and J genes are TRBV6-2 or TRBV6-3 and TRBJ2-5; D is unresolved. The length of the CDR3 is 14 residues. CDR1 is MNHEY and CDR2 is SVGEGT in the germline V gene. Trimming removed 0 bases from V and 4 bases from J, with 9 bases in between. The DNA for the CDR3 is TGTGCCAGCAGTTACTCGTTAGTCGGAGAGACCCAGTACTTC. This gives the protein CASSYSLVGETQYF.

The chain recombines TRBV7-9 with TRBJ2-7; TRBD1 is a possible D gene (6 bases). The germline V and J ends were trimmed by 7 bases and 0 bases, with 13 bases remaining between them. The CDR3 runs 14 residues. Germline V CDR1 and CDR2: SEHNR, FQNEAQ (reference sequence). The CDR3 coding sequence is TGTGCCAGCAAAGGAAAGGACAGCTCCTACGAGCAGTACTTC. Amino acids: CASKGKDSSYEQYF.

The chain employs TRBV7-3 and TRBJ2-2, with D possibly being TRBD1 (5 bases). Germline V CDR1 and CDR2: SGHTA, FQGTGA. This CDR3 has 15 residues. Trimming left V 1 base short and J 0 bases short, with 6 bases between. CDR3 coding DNA: TGTGCCAGCAGCTTAAGCAGGGCGAACACCGGGGAGCTGTTTTTT. The encoded protein is CASSLSRANTGELFF.

This clonotype has just one count. The genes are TRBV28 and TRBJ2-7; no definite D call. Germline values: CDR1 MDHEN, CDR2 SYDVKM. With 5 bases removed from V and 7 bases from J, the gap between germline ends came to 9 bases. This CDR3 is 11 amino acids long. CDR3 in DNA: TGTGCCAGCAGTACCCTCCGAGAGCAGTACTTC. This sequence encodes CASSTLREQYF.

Notes on this clonotype: The CDR3 does not close with the conserved phenylalanine or tryptophan, likely indicating a read error. The chain uses TRBV7-2 and TRBJ2-1, with 11 bases fitting TRBD2. In germline, CDR1 is SGHTA, CDR2 FQGNSA. V was clipped by 1 base and J by 6 bases; unmatched bases: 8. The length of the CDR3 is 17 residues. The CDR3 DNA reads as TGTGCCAGCAGCTTAGTTAGCGGGGGGGCCCGAGGCAATGAGCAGTTCTAC. It is translated as CASSLVSGGARGNEQFY.